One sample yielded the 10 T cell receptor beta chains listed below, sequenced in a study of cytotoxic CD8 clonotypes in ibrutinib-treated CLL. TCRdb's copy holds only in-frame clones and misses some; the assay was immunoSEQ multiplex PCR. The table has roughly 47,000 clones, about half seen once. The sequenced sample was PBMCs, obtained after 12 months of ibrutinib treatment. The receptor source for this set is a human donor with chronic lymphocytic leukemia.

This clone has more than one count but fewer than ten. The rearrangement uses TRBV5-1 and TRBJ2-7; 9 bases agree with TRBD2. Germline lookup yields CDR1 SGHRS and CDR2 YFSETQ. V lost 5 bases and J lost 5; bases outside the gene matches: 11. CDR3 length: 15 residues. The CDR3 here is CASSPLAGSINEQYF. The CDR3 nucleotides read TGCGCCAGCAGTCCCCTAGCGGGGAGTATCAACGAGCAGTACTTC.

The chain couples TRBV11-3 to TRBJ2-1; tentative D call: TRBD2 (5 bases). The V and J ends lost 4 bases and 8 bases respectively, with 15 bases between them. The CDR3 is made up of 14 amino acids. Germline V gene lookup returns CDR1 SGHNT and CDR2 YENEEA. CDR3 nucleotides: TGTGCCAGCAGCTCCGCTAGCCCCGGTGATGAGCAGTTCTTC. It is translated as CASSSASPGDEQFF.

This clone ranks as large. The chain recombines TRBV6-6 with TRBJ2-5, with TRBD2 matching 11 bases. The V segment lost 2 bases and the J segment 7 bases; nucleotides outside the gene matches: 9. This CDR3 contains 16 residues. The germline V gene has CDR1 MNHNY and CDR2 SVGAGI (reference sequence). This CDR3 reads CASSYGASGGFPTQYF. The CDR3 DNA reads TGTGCCAGCAGTTACGGGGCTAGCGGGGGGTTCCCGACCCAGTACTTC.

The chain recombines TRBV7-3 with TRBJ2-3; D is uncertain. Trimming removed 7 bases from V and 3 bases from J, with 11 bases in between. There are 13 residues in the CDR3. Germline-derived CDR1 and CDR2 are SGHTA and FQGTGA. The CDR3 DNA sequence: TGTGCCAGCAAGGCCAGTTTGACAGATACGCAGTATTTT. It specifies CASKASLTDTQYF. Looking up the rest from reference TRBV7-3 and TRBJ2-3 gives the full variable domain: GAGVSQTPSNKVTEKGKYVELRCDPISGHTALYWYRQSLGQGPEFLIYFQGTGAADDSGLPNDRFFAVRPEGSVSTLKIQRTERGDSAVYLCASKASLTDTQYFGPGTRLTVL.

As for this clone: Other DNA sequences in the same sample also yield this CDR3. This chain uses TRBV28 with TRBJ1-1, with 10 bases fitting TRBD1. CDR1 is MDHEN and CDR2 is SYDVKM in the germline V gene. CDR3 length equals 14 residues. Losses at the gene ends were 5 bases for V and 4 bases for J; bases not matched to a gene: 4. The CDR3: CASSPGQGSTEAFF. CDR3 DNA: TGTGCCAGCAGTCCGGGACAGGGGAGCACTGAAGCTTTCTTT.

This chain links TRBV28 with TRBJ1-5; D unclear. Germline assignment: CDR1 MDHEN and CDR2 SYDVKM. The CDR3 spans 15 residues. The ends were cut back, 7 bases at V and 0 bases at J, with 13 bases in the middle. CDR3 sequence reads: CASNPASYSNQPQHF. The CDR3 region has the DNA TGTGCCAGCAATCCCGCCTCTTATAGCAATCAGCCCCAGCATTTT.

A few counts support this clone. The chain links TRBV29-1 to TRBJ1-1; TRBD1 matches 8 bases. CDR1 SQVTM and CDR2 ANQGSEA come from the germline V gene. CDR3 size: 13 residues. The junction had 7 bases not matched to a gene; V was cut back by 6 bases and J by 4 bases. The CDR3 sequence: CSVSGGRGTEAFF. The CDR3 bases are TGCAGCGTGTCAGGGGGCCGGGGCACTGAAGCTTTCTTT.

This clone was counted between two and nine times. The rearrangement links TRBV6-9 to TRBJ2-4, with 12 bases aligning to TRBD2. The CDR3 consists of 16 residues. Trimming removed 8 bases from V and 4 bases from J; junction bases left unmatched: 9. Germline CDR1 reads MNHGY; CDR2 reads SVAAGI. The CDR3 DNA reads TGTGCCAGCCTACTATTGACTAGCGGGAGAAAAAACATTCAGTACTTC. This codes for CASLLLTSGRKNIQYF.

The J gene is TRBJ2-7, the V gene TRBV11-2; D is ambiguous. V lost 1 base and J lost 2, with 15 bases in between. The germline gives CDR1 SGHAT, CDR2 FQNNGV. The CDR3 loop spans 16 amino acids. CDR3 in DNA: TGTGCCAGCAGCTTAGTTTTCGGGCAGAGAACCTACGAGCAGTACTTC. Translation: CASSLVFGQRTYEQYF.

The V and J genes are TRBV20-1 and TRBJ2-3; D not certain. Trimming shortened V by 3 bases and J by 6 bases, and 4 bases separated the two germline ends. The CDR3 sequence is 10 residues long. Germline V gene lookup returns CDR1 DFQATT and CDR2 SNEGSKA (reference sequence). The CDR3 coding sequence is TGCAGTGCTAGGACGGATACGCAGTATTTT. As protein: CSARTDTQYF.